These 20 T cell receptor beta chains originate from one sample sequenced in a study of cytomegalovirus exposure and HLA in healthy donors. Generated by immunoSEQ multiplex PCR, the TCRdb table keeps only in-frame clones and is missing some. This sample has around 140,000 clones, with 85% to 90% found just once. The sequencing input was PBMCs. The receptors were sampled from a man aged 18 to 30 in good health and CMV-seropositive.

The CDR3 coding sequence is TGTGCCAGCCGCTGGGGGCTGAACACTGAAGCTTTCTTT. Translated: CASRWGLNTEAFF. This sequence joins TRBV18 and TRBJ1-1, with D perhaps matching TRBD1 (6 bases). Germline-derived CDR1 and CDR2 are KGHSH and LQKENI. V was cut by 8 bases and J by 0 bases, with 10 bases left in between. The length of the CDR3 is 13 residues.

CDR3 in amino acids: CASSPLGEVAYEQYF. The DNA for the CDR3 is TGTGCCAGCTCACCATTGGGGGAGGTCGCCTACGAGCAGTACTTC. This chain connects TRBV18 to TRBJ2-7, with D perhaps matching TRBD2 (6 bases). V was clipped by 2 bases and J by 2 bases, with 13 bases between them. This CDR3 is 15 amino acids long. CDR1 and CDR2 from the germline V gene are KGHSH and LQKENI.

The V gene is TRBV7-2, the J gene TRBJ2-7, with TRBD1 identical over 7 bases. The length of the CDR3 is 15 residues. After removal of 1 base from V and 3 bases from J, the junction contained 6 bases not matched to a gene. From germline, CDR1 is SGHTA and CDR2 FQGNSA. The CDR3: CASSLVAGQVYEQYF. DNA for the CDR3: TGTGCCAGCAGCTTAGTGGCAGGACAGGTCTACGAGCAGTACTTC.

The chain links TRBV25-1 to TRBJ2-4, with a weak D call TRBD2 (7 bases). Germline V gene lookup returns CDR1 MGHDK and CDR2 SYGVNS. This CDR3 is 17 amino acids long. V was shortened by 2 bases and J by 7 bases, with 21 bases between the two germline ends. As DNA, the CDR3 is TGTGCCAGCAGTGAAGGGACGGGGGGCCCTTCCTCCAACATTCAGTACTTC. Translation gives CASSEGTGGPSSNIQYF.

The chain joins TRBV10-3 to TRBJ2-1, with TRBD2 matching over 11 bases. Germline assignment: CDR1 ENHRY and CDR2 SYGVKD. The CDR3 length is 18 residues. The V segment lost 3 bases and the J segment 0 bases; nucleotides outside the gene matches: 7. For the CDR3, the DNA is TGTGCCATCAGTGATCTAGCGGGGGGTAGGAGCTCCTACAATGAGCAGTTCTTC. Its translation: CAISDLAGGRSSYNEQFF.

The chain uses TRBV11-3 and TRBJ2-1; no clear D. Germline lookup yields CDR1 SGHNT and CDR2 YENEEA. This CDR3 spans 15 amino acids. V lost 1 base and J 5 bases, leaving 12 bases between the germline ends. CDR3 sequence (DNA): TGTGCCAGCAGCTTAGGCGTTGGTCCACACAATGAGCAGTTCTTC. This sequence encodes CASSLGVGPHNEQFF.

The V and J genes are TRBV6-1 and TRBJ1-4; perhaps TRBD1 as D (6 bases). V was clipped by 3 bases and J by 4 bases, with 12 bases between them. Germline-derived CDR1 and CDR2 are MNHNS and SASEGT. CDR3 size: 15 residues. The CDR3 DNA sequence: TGTGCCAGCAGTGAGGGGGCAGGGGATAATGAAAAACTGTTTTTT. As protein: CASSEGAGDNEKLFF.

The CDR3 coding sequence is TGTGCCAGCAGAAGACAGGGGCTCAATCAGCCCCAGCATTTT. Protein product: CASRRQGLNQPQHF. The chain uses TRBV6-5 and TRBJ1-5; 8 bases align to TRBD1. The CDR3 is made up of 14 amino acids. The junction had 4 bases not matched to a gene; V was cut back by 6 bases and J by 3 bases. Germline V gene data show CDR1 as MNHEY and CDR2 as SVGAGI.

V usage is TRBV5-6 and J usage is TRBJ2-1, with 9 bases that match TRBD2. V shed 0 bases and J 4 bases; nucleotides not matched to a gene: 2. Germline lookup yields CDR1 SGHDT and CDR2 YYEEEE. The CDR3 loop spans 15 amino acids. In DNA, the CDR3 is TGTGCCAGCAGCTTGGGACTAGCGGCTTACAATGAGCAGTTCTTC. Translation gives CASSLGLAAYNEQFF.

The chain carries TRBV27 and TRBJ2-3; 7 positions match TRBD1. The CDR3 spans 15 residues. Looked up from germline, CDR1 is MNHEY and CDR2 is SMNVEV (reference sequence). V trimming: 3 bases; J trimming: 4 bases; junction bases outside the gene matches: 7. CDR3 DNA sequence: TGTGCCAGCAGTTTTGCGACAGGGATCTCAGATACGCAGTATTTT. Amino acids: CASSFATGISDTQYF.

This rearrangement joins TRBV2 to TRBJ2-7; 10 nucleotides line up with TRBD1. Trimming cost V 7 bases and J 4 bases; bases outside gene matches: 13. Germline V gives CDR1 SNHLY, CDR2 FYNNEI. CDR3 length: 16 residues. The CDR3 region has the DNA TGTGCCAGCATTTTACCTCCGGGACAGGGGAAGTACGAGCAGTACTTC. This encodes CASILPPGQGKYEQYF.

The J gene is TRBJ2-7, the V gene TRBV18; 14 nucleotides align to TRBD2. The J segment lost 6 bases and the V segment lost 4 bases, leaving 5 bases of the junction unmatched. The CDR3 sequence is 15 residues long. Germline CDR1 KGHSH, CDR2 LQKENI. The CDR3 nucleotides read TGTGCCAGCTCACAGGGACTAGCGGGAGTGGTCGAGCAGTACTTC. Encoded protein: CASSQGLAGVVEQYF.

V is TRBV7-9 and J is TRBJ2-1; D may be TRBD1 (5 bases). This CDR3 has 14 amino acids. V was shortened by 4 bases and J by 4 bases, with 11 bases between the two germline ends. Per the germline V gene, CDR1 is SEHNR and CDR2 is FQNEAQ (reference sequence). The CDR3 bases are TGTGCCAGCAGCTCGACCAGGGTTTACAATGAGCAGTTCTTC. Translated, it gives CASSSTRVYNEQFF.

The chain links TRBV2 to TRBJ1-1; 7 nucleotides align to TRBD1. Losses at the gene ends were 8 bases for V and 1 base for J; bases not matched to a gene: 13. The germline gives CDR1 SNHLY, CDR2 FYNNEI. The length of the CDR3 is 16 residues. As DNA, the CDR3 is TGTGCCAGCCCCCGAGGGTTGACAGGGAGGAACACTGAAGCTTTCTTT. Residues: CASPRGLTGRNTEAFF.

CDR3 amino acids: CASRDNYGYTF. The CDR3 DNA reads TGCGCCAGTAGAGATAACTATGGCTACACCTTC. The genes are TRBV5-1 and TRBJ1-2; no reliable D call. The CDR3 contains 11 residues. The ends were cut back, 8 bases at V and 1 base at J, with 6 bases in the middle. CDR1 and CDR2 from the germline V gene are SGHRS and YFSETQ.

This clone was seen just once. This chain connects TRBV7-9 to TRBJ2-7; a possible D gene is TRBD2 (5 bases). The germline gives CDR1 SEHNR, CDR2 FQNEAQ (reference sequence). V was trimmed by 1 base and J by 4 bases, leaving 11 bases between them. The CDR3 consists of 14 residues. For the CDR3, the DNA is TGTGCCAGCAGCTTAGGAGGGTCACAATACGAGCAGTACTTC. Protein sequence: CASSLGGSQYEQYF. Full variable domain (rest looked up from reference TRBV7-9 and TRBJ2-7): DTGVSQNPRHKITKRGQNVTFRCDPISEHNRLYWYRQTLGQGPEFLTYFQNEAQLEKSRLLSDRFSAERPKGSFSTLEIQRTEQGDSAMYLCASSLGGSQYEQYFGPGTRLTVT.

The CDR3: CASRPDRGGDTEAFF. The CDR3 coding sequence is TGTGCCAGCAGGCCGGACAGGGGGGGGGACACTGAAGCTTTCTTT. This sequence joins TRBV28 and TRBJ1-1, with TRBD1 matching 10 bases. The CDR3 totals 15 residues. Germline trimming cut 6 bases from V and 3 bases from J; bases unmatched to any gene: 7. Looked up from germline, CDR1 is MDHEN and CDR2 is SYDVKM.

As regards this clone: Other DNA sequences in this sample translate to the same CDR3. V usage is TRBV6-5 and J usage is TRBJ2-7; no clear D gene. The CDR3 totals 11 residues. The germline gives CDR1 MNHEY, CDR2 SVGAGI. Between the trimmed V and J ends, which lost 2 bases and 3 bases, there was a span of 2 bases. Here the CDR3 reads CASSYLYEQYF. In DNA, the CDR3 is TGTGCCAGCAGTTACCTCTACGAGCAGTACTTC.

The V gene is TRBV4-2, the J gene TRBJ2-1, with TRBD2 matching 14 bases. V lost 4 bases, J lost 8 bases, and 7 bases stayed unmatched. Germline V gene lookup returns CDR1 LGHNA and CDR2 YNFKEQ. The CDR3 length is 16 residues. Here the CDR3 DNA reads TGTGCCAGCAGCCGCTCGGGACTAGCGGGAGTCGATGAGCAGTTCTTC. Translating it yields CASSRSGLAGVDEQFF.

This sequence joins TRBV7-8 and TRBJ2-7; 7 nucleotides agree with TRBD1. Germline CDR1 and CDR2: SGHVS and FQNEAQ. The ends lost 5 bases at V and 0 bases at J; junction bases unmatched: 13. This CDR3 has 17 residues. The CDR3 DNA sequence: TGTGCCAGCAGCCCACGATACGGACAGGCTAGCTCCTACGAGCAGTACTTC. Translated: CASSPRYGQASSYEQYF.